This T cell receptor beta chain was identified during a study of vaccination and CD4 T cells after COVID-19. Study information: The makeup of the convalescents was six males and four females, two of them Hispanic. Post-COVID draws came a median approximately 100 days after diagnosis (range 35 to 161).

Treatment denoted: roughly nine-day PBMC culture with coronavirus spike peptide pools or control peptides (ViraFEST assay). Under the ViraFEST approach, antigen-specific T cells were expanded with peptide pools and TCRs subsequently sequenced. As concerns this clonotype: The antigen remains unidentified.

Once obtained from cultured CD4+ T cells, the DNA was sequenced using the Oncomine TCR Beta short-read assay. TCRdb recomputed calls from the PCR reads with MiXCR, one row per CDR3 protein. The repertoire holds around 21,000 distinct CDR3 sequences, with 55% as singletons. Germline V gene sequence: CDR1 MNHEY, CDR2 SVGEGT. There are 14 residues in the CDR3. V lost 4 bases to trimming and J lost 2 bases; unmatched junction nucleotides: 4. The chain combines TRBV6-2 or TRBV6-3 with TRBJ2-7; TRBD2 agrees at 8 bases. This receptor was obtained from a human donor who had recovered from COVID-19. Sequences were obtained from CD4+ T cells from blood, cultured in vitro. The CDR3 region is CASSFSGAPYEQYF. CDR3 coding DNA: TGTGCCAGCAGTTTTAGCGGGGCACCCTACGAGCAGTACTTC.